The 27 T cell receptor beta chains below were found in one sample sequenced in a study of chemoradiotherapy in HPV16-positive cancers. Clones were sequenced by immunoSEQ multiplex PCR, and TCRdb holds only the in-frame ones, with some missing. Seen here are about 17,000 clones, roughly 90% observed once, and the top ten hold roughly 13%. The sequenced sample was blood, obtained from a patient who underwent chemoradiotherapy. The receptor set was obtained from a human donor with HPV-associated anogenital cancer.

V is TRBV10-3 and J is TRBJ2-3; perhaps TRBD1 as D (5 bases). The CDR3 covers 14 residues. The V end lost 11 bases, the J end lost 0 bases, and 15 bases lay between the germline ends. Germline V lookup: CDR1 ENHRY, CDR2 SYGVKD. In DNA form, the CDR3 reads TGTGCCTCGCGGACATATACTAGCACAGATACGCAGTATTTT. It is translated as CASRTYTSTDTQYF.

The chain uses TRBV7-2 and TRBJ2-3; D is undetermined. The V end lost 5 bases, the J end lost 6 bases, and 9 bases lay between the germline ends. The CDR3 length is 12 residues. Germline V gene lookup returns CDR1 SGHTA and CDR2 FQGNSA. CDR3 protein: CASSPDFDTQYF. The DNA of the CDR3 is TGTGCCAGCAGCCCAGACTTTGATACGCAGTATTTT. Looking up the rest from reference TRBV7-2 and TRBJ2-3 gives the full variable domain: GAGVSQSPSNKVTEKGKDVELRCDPISGHTALYWYRQSLGQGLEFLIYFQGNSAPDKSGLPSDRFSAERTGGSVSTLTIQRTQQEDSAVYLCASSPDFDTQYFGPGTRLTVL.

The table lists this clone with a count of one. J is TRBJ2-3 and V is TRBV7-9, with 11 positions matching TRBD2. This CDR3 has 16 amino acids. Trimming removed 1 base from V and 4 bases from J; junction bases left unmatched: 4. Looked up from germline, CDR1 is SEHNR and CDR2 is FQNEAQ (reference sequence). As DNA, the CDR3 is TGTGCCAGCAGCTTAGTTGCTAGCGGGGGGTCAGATACGCAGTATTTT. Translated, it gives CASSLVASGGSDTQYF.

The CDR3 DNA reads TGTGCCAGCAGCTCCCCCAACAAAGATACGCAGTATTTT. Amino acids: CASSSPNKDTQYF. This chain links TRBV5-4 with TRBJ2-3; D remains unclear. The V and J ends lost 3 bases and 5 bases respectively, with 10 bases between them. Germline V CDR1 and CDR2: SGHNT, YYREEE (reference sequence). There are 13 residues in the CDR3.

The rearrangement uses TRBV15 and TRBJ2-5; 9 bases are a match to TRBD1. CDR1 LNHNV and CDR2 YYDKDF come from the germline V gene (reference sequence). V dropped 2 bases and J dropped 4; count of bases not matched to a gene: 5. The CDR3 sequence is 15 residues long. The CDR3 loop is CATSRPGTGRETQYF. The CDR3 nucleotides are TGTGCCACCAGCAGACCGGGGACAGGGCGAGAGACCCAGTACTTC.

Only one count was recorded for this clone. The chain is built from TRBV18 and TRBJ2-5, with a possible D match to TRBD1 (6 bases). Germline loops: CDR1 KGHSH, CDR2 LQKENI. The ends were cut back, 5 bases at V and 5 bases at J, with 18 bases in the middle. This CDR3 has 15 amino acids. For the CDR3, the DNA is TGTGCCAGCTCAGACCAGGGGCAGGCGAGCGAGACCCAGTACTTC. Translated, it gives CASSDQGQASETQYF.

This chain uses TRBV4-3 with TRBJ1-3; tentative D call: TRBD1 (6 bases). Germline CDR1 and CDR2: LGHNA and YSLEER. CDR3 length equals 18 residues. Deletions cut 0 bases from V and 1 base from J, with 16 bases between. CDR3 amino acids: CASSQDWDVGASGNTIYF. Here the CDR3 DNA reads TGCGCCAGCAGCCAAGATTGGGACGTGGGGGCTTCTGGAAACACCATATATTTT.

J is TRBJ1-2 and V is TRBV9; weak D call: TRBD1 (5 bases). CDR1 is SGDLS, CDR2 YYNGEE, per germline. The CDR3 totals 16 residues. The germline V and J ends were trimmed by 5 bases and 0 bases, with 17 bases remaining between them. In nucleotides, the CDR3 is TGTGCCAGCAGGGGCGACAGCGATCCCACTAACTATGGCTACACCTTC. Translating gives CASRGDSDPTNYGYTF.

This chain's CDR3 is CASGSVAYNEQFF. CDR3 DNA sequence: TGTGCTAGTGGTTCCGTTGCCTACAATGAGCAGTTCTTC. This chain uses TRBV12-5 with TRBJ2-1; D gene ambiguous. In germline, CDR1 is LGHNT, CDR2 FRNRAP. Trimming cost V 4 bases and J 2 bases, with 6 bases left between them. The CDR3 covers 13 residues.

This chain connects TRBV19 to TRBJ1-2, with a possible D match to TRBD1 (6 bases). V lost 1 base, J lost 7 bases, and 16 bases lay in between. The germline gives CDR1 LNHDA, CDR2 SQIVND (reference sequence). CDR3 length equals 15 residues. The chain's CDR3 is CASSIVLSGQGGYTF. The CDR3 DNA reads as TGTGCCAGTAGTATAGTCCTCTCGGGACAAGGTGGCTACACCTTC. Variable domain in full (rest from reference TRBV19 and TRBJ1-2): DGGITQSPKYLFRKEGQNVTLSCEQNLNHDAMYWYRQDPGQGLRLIYYSQIVNDFQKGDIAEGYSVSREKKESFPLTVTSAQKNPTAFYLCASSIVLSGQGGYTFGSGTRLTVV.

This clone showed up just once. The gene calls are TRBV30 and TRBJ1-2; TRBD1 matches at 9 bases. The CDR3 is 13 amino acids. Germline V gene data show CDR1 as GTSNPN and CDR2 as SVGIG (reference sequence). V was pared by 3 bases and J by 7 bases, with 6 bases of the junction left unmatched. The CDR3: CAWRTGGVGGYTF. CDR3 sequence (DNA): TGTGCCTGGAGGACAGGGGGAGTAGGTGGCTACACCTTC.

The V and J genes are TRBV29-1 and TRBJ1-2, with D perhaps TRBD1 (6 bases). CDR3 length equals 15 residues. The V gene lost 0 bases and the J gene lost 3 bases, with 14 bases spanning the gap. Germline V gene lookup returns CDR1 SQVTM and CDR2 ANQGSEA. CDR3 coding DNA: TGCAGCGTTGAAGAAGGACAGTCCGATTACTATGGCTACACCTTC. Translation: CSVEEGQSDYYGYTF.

The rearrangement links TRBV4-2 to TRBJ2-1, with 7 nucleotides matching TRBD2. Looked up from germline, CDR1 is LGHNA and CDR2 is YNFKEQ. This CDR3 has 14 residues. V gave up 1 base and J gave up 9 bases; unmatched junction bases: 6. Here the CDR3 reads CASSQGGGSSEQFF. CDR3 nucleotide sequence: TGTGCCAGCAGCCAAGGGGGGGGTAGTAGTGAGCAGTTCTTC.

J is TRBJ1-6 and V is TRBV2; 7 nucleotides agree with TRBD1. Trimming took 6 bases from V and 9 from J; bases not matched to a gene: 2. This CDR3 is 12 amino acids long. Germline V gene sequence: CDR1 SNHLY, CDR2 FYNNEI. The CDR3 DNA is TGTGCCAGCAGGGACAGGTCTTCACCCCTCCACTTT. Residues: CASRDRSSPLHF.

The chain links TRBV4-1 to TRBJ1-6; possibly TRBD1 for D (6 bases). Germline V gene data show CDR1 as MGHRA and CDR2 as YSYEKL. This CDR3 is built from 15 residues. The V end was cut by 1 base, the J end by 10 bases, with 14 bases between. Written as DNA, the CDR3 is TGCGCCAGCAGCCAAGCTGTCGAGGGGGTCTCACCCCTCCACTTT. Amino acid sequence: CASSQAVEGVSPLHF.

The rearrangement links TRBV19 to TRBJ1-2, with 7 bases aligning to TRBD1. From germline, CDR1 is LNHDA and CDR2 SQIVND (reference sequence). The junction had 10 bases not matched to a gene; V was cut back by 5 bases and J by 4 bases. The CDR3 runs to 15 residues. In nucleotides, the CDR3 is TGTGCCAGTAGTCCCCGGACAGGCCGAACCTATGGCTACACCTTC. As protein: CASSPRTGRTYGYTF. Based on the CDR3 plus reference TRBV19 and TRBJ1-2, the full variable domain is DGGITQSPKYLFRKEGQNVTLSCEQNLNHDAMYWYRQDPGQGLRLIYYSQIVNDFQKGDIAEGYSVSREKKESFPLTVTSAQKNPTAFYLCASSPRTGRTYGYTFGSGTRLTVV.

The table lists this clone with a count of one. The V and J genes are TRBV28 and TRBJ2-2; no firm D call. V was pared by 1 base and J by 3 bases, with 12 bases between. The CDR3 totals 16 residues. CDR1 MDHEN and CDR2 SYDVKM come from the germline V gene. The CDR3 sequence is CASSLYAFTDTGELFF. The CDR3 region has the DNA TGTGCCAGCAGTTTATACGCCTTTACCGACACCGGGGAGCTGTTTTTT.

This clone has only one observation. The V call is TRBV30, the J call TRBJ1-3; D may be TRBD1 (6 bases). The ends were cut back, 5 bases at V and 3 bases at J, with 11 bases in the middle. This CDR3 is built from 13 residues. Germline loops: CDR1 GTSNPN, CDR2 SVGIG (reference sequence). The chain's CDR3 is CAWGTGFGNTIYF. In DNA, the CDR3 is TGTGCCTGGGGAACAGGGTTTGGAAACACCATATATTTT.

The J gene is TRBJ1-6, the V gene TRBV5-6, with D tentatively TRBD1 (5 bases). The CDR3 consists of 17 residues. Per germline, CDR1 SGHDT and CDR2 YYEEEE. V gave up 3 bases and J gave up 11 bases, with 24 bases separating them. This chain's CDR3 is CASSSLGTGLSQPPLHF. The CDR3 DNA is TGTGCCAGCAGCTCCCTCGGGACGGGACTCTCCCAGCCACCCCTCCACTTT.

This rearrangement joins TRBV5-1 to TRBJ2-5; D is perhaps TRBD1 (5 bases). Germline V gene lookup returns CDR1 SGHRS and CDR2 YFSETQ. The ends were cut back, 2 bases at V and 5 bases at J, with 13 bases in the middle. This CDR3 region has 14 residues. The CDR3 DNA follows: TGCGCCAGCAGCTTCCAGGGCCTGGAGGAGACCCAGTACTTC. This encodes CASSFQGLEETQYF.

The chain employs TRBV9 and TRBJ1-1; no reliable D call. Between the trimmed V and J ends, which lost 0 bases and 1 base, there was a span of 10 bases. The germline V gene encodes CDR1 SGDLS and CDR2 YYNGEE. CDR3 length: 15 amino acids. The CDR3 here is CASSVAERANTEAFF. CDR3 in DNA: TGTGCCAGCAGCGTAGCTGAGAGAGCGAACACTGAAGCTTTCTTT. Full variable domain (rest looked up from reference TRBV9 and TRBJ1-1): DSGVTQTPKHLITATGQRVTLRCSPRSGDLSVYWYQQSLDQGLQFLIQYYNGEERAKGNILERFSAQQFPDLHSELNLSSLELGDSALYFCASSVAERANTEAFFGQGTRLTVV.

This chain joins TRBV2 and TRBJ2-7; 13 bases match TRBD2. The CDR3 is made up of 14 amino acids. Germline values: CDR1 SNHLY, CDR2 FYNNEI. V gave up 6 bases and J gave up 3 bases; unmatched junction bases: 2. In DNA form, the CDR3 reads TGTGCCAGCAGACTAGCGGGGGGGGTCTACGAGCAGTACTTC. It encodes CASRLAGGVYEQYF.

The V and J genes are TRBV5-1 and TRBJ2-3, with 11 bases matching TRBD2. The V gene end was trimmed by 1 base and the J gene end by 0 bases; junction bases not matched to a gene: 4. The CDR3 spans 17 residues. Germline lookup yields CDR1 SGHRS and CDR2 YFSETQ. The CDR3 protein is CASSLSLAGGSTDTQYF. CDR3 nucleotides: TGCGCCAGCAGCTTGTCCCTAGCGGGGGGCAGCACAGATACGCAGTATTTT.

The CDR3 loop reads CASNPVLENTIYF. The CDR3 nucleotides read TGCGCCAGCAACCCGGTTTTAGAAAACACCATATATTTT. The V gene is TRBV10-2, the J gene TRBJ1-3; D uncertain. V lost 7 bases, J lost 6 bases, and 13 bases lay in between. The V gene's germline CDR1 is WSHSY and CDR2 SAAADI. This CDR3 comprises 13 residues.

About this clone: This likely stems from a read error, as it lies one base from a far larger clone. The identical CDR3 is also encoded by other nucleotide sequences in the sample. The V call is TRBV6-6, the J call TRBJ2-7, with D hard to call. V was shortened by 5 bases and J by 7 bases, with 3 bases between the two germline ends. Germline V CDR1 and CDR2: MNHNY, SVGAGI (reference sequence). This CDR3 has 9 amino acids. The CDR3 nucleotides read TGTGCCAGCAGTGTTGAGCAGTACTTC. This sequence encodes CASSVEQYF.

This chain uses TRBV9 with TRBJ2-1; tentative D call: TRBD2 (7 bases). The CDR3 has 14 amino acids. Germline V lookup: CDR1 SGDLS, CDR2 YYNGEE. The V end was cut by 0 bases, the J end by 9 bases, with 13 bases between. CDR3 loop: CASSVGGGAREQFF. Here the CDR3 DNA reads TGTGCCAGCAGCGTAGGAGGGGGGGCCCGTGAGCAGTTCTTC.

The J gene is TRBJ2-2, the V gene TRBV9; 8 bases match TRBD2. This CDR3 contains 16 residues. V was pared by 3 bases and J by 6 bases, with 10 bases of the junction left unmatched. Germline-derived CDR1 and CDR2 are SGDLS and YYNGEE. This CDR3 reads CASSGLRGGKSGELFF. The CDR3 DNA reads TGTGCCAGCAGCGGTCTACGGGGGGGCAAATCCGGGGAGCTGTTTTTT. Full variable domain (remainder filled in from reference TRBV9 and TRBJ2-2): DSGVTQTPKHLITATGQRVTLRCSPRSGDLSVYWYQQSLDQGLQFLIQYYNGEERAKGNILERFSAQQFPDLHSELNLSSLELGDSALYFCASSGLRGGKSGELFFGEGSRLTVL.